Below, 3 T cell receptor beta chains from the same sample are listed, as sequenced in a study of T cell changes during pregnancy in multiple sclerosis. Assay: immunoSEQ multiplex PCR; the TCRdb copy retains only in-frame clones and omits some. Of approximately 40,000 clones listed, more than 80% are singletons. Here the sequenced sample was CD4+ T cells from peripheral blood mononuclear cells, taken before pregnancy. The receptors were sampled from a female donor with multiple sclerosis, enrolled in a pregnancy study.

The chain couples TRBV5-1 to TRBJ1-2; D gene uncertain. Germline CDR1 reads SGHRS; CDR2 reads YFSETQ. The CDR3 runs 12 residues. V lost 4 bases and J 5 bases, leaving 9 bases between the germline ends. The CDR3 coding sequence is TGCGCCAGCAGCCCACAGTTTTATGGCTACACCTTC. Translation: CASSPQFYGYTF.

In this sample, this clone turned up a few times. This chain joins TRBV27 and TRBJ1-1; D is unclear. CDR3 size: 15 residues. Looked up from germline, CDR1 is MNHEY and CDR2 is SMNVEV (reference sequence). V lost 6 bases and J lost 1, with 15 bases in between. CDR3 sequence (DNA): TGTGCCAGCAGCCCCTCTAGTCTCCCGAACACTGAAGCTTTCTTT. The encoded protein is CASSPSSLPNTEAFF.

This clone was seen only once. The J gene is TRBJ1-5, the V gene TRBV2, with D hard to call. This CDR3 has 13 residues. V was shortened by 8 bases and J by 6 bases, with 14 bases between the two germline ends. Germline CDR1 SNHLY, CDR2 FYNNEI. The DNA for the CDR3 is TGTGCCAGCCTCCCGGGTCGGGGTCAGCCCCAGCATTTT. Translating gives CASLPGRGQPQHF.